Listed here are 9 T cell receptor beta chains from one sample, sequenced in a study of OX40 agonist ivuxolimab in advanced cancers. Clones were read by immunoSEQ multiplex PCR, and TCRdb kept only the in-frame ones, dropping some. The sample carries about 80,000 clones, around 92% recorded once. The sample consisted of CD4+ or CD8+ T cells sorted from blood, taken in a trial of the OX40 agonist ivuxolimab. The origin of the receptors is an adult with an advanced solid tumor such as melanoma, head and neck, liver or kidney cancer.

The CDR3 reads CASSPPGESYEQYF. CDR3 nucleotides: TGTGCCAGCAGCCCACCAGGCGAATCCTACGAGCAGTACTTC. This chain uses TRBV7-6 with TRBJ2-7; no reliable D call. This CDR3 spans 14 amino acids. V was clipped by 5 bases and J by 1 base, with 12 bases between them. Germline assignment: CDR1 SGHVS and CDR2 FNYEAQ.

This chain uses TRBV7-9 with TRBJ2-4, with D perhaps matching TRBD1 or TRBD2 (6 bases each). This CDR3 has 19 residues. Trimming shortened V by 1 base and J by 0 bases, and 19 bases separated the two germline ends. The germline V gene has CDR1 SEHNR and CDR2 FQNEAQ (reference sequence). The CDR3, as DNA: TGTGCCAGCAGCTTAGGTGGGGGGCGCGATTCCTTAGCCAAAAACATTCAGTACTTC. Its protein product is CASSLGGGRDSLAKNIQYF.

J is TRBJ1-1 and V is TRBV7-8; unclear D gene. The CDR3 sequence is 13 residues long. CDR1 SGHVS and CDR2 FQNEAQ come from the germline V gene. With 4 bases removed from V and 3 bases from J, the gap between germline ends came to 9 bases. In DNA, the CDR3 is TGTGCCAGCAGCTCCGGGTACGACACTGAAGCTTTCTTT. Amino acid sequence: CASSSGYDTEAFF.

The chain employs TRBV2 and TRBJ1-3; D call uncertain. CDR3 length equals 15 residues. Germline V gene data show CDR1 as SNHLY and CDR2 as FYNNEI. V lost 7 bases, J lost 2 bases, and 15 bases lay in between. This CDR3 reads CASKENLYTGNTIYF. As DNA, the CDR3 is TGTGCCAGCAAGGAGAACCTTTACACTGGAAACACCATATATTTT.

V gene TRBV4-1 combines with J gene TRBJ1-1; D perhaps matches TRBD1 (6 bases). From germline, CDR1 is MGHRA and CDR2 YSYEKL. This CDR3 contains 15 residues. The ends were cut back, 4 bases at V and 5 bases at J, with 17 bases in the middle. CDR3 loop: CASSPVSGGATEAFF. The CDR3 bases are TGCGCCAGCAGCCCCGTCAGTGGGGGCGCAACTGAAGCTTTCTTT.

CDR3 in amino acids: CASSRVSAYEQYF. CDR3 sequence (DNA): TGCGCCAGCAGCCGGGTCTCGGCCTACGAGCAGTACTTC. The chain uses TRBV4-1 and TRBJ2-7; D not certain. This CDR3 is built from 13 residues. V was clipped by 4 bases and J by 2 bases, with 9 bases between them. Germline CDR1 is MGHRA and CDR2 is YSYEKL.

The chain links TRBV21-1 to TRBJ2-7; the D call of TRBD1 is as the table states it, not checked on the DNA. TRBV21-1 represents a pseudogene. The CDR3 extends over 16 amino acids. This CDR3 reads CASSRGGQGSSYEQYF. The CDR3 nucleotides are TGTGCCAGCAGCAGAGGAGGCCAGGGGAGCTCCTACGAGCAGTACTTC.

The V call is TRBV4-1, the J call TRBJ1-4; maybe TRBD1 (5 bases). The CDR3 loop spans 19 amino acids. The germline V gene has CDR1 MGHRA and CDR2 YSYEKL. V lost 2 bases, J lost 6 bases, and 25 bases lay in between. Here the CDR3 reads CASSQLYGAPRFLDEKLFF. CDR3 DNA sequence: TGCGCCAGCAGCCAACTCTATGGGGCCCCAAGATTCCTGGATGAAAAACTGTTTTTT.

The chain carries TRBV27 and TRBJ2-3; D might be TRBD2 (5 bases). The germline gives CDR1 MNHEY, CDR2 SMNVEV (reference sequence). The CDR3 is 13 amino acids. V was shortened by 2 bases and J by 4 bases, with 7 bases between the two germline ends. This chain's CDR3 is CASSLGRADTQYF. CDR3 nucleotide sequence: TGTGCCAGCAGTTTAGGGAGAGCAGATACGCAGTATTTT.